These T cell receptor beta chains were read from a single sample in a study of T cell responses to AZD1222 COVID-19 vaccine. Assay used: immunoSEQ multiplex PCR; TCRdb lists only in-frame clones, some missing. This sample yields fewer than 200,000 clones, of which around 90% are seen a single time; roughly 4.4% belongs to the top ten. Source: peripheral blood, taken on day 0 of MenACWY control vaccination. The receptors come from an adult in good health. The CDR3 runs from the conserved cysteine through the conserved F or W. D genes are given only for firm matches. Only some rows state a clone size, as once, few, many or a class for expanded clones.

TRBJ1-1 | NA | NA | TRBV10-3 | TGTGCCATCAGTGAGTCGGACAGCGAGAACACTGAAGCTTTCTTT | CAISESDSENTEAFF
TRBJ2-1 | NA | once | TRBV6-5 | TGTGCCAGCAAACCATCCCCATCCTACAATGAGCAGTTCTTC | CASKPSPSYNEQFF
TRBJ1-2 | TRBD1 | NA | TRBV3-1/TRBV3-2 | TGTGCCAGCAGACCTAAGGAAGATGACAGGGCCATCTATGGCTACACCTTC | CASRPKEDDRAIYGYTF
TRBJ1-1 | NA | NA | TRBV25-1 | TGTGCCAGCGGGGTCGGGACTGAAGCTTTCTTT | CASGVGTEAFF
TRBJ1-2 | TRBD1 | NA | TRBV6-5 | TGTGCCACCAAGACAGGGAGCTATGGCTACACCTTC | CATKTGSYGYTF
TRBJ1-6 | NA | NA | TRBV4-1 | TGCGCCAGCAGAACGGACGGATTTAATTCACCCCTCCACTTT | CASRTDGFNSPLHF
TRBJ2-3 | TRBD2 | once | TRBV27 | TGTGCCAGCAGTCCAACCGGGGGGGCTGTTGATACGCAGTATTTT | CASSPTGGAVDTQYF
TRBJ2-2 | NA | NA | TRBV19 | TGTGCCAGTAGTGGCCTAACGGGGGGCTTTAACACCGGGGAGCTGTTTTTT | CASSGLTGGFNTGELFF
TRBJ1-3 | NA | NA | TRBV7-9 | TGTGCCAGCAGCTTTACCTCCGTCTCTGGAAACACCATATATTTT | CASSFTSVSGNTIYF
TRBJ2-7 | NA | NA | TRBV5-1 | TGCGCCAGCAGCTTGATTCGCCAGGGCTCCTACGAGCAGTACTTC | CASSLIRQGSYEQYF
TRBJ1-2 | TRBD1 | NA | TRBV9 | TGTGCCAGCAGCGTCCGGGACAGGGGCAACTATGGCTACACCTTC | CASSVRDRGNYGYTF
TRBJ1-1 | NA | NA | TRBV28 | TGTGCCATCACACCCCTTTTAACAGGGTTGTTAGCTTTCTTT | CAITPLLTGLLAFF
TRBJ1-6 | NA | NA | TRBV11-1 | TGTGCCAGCAGCTACCCTGGGGATTCACCCCTCCACTTT | CASSYPGDSPLHF
TRBJ1-1 | NA | NA | TRBV5-1 | TGCGCCAGCAGCCAAACCGGGGTGAACACTGAAGCTTTCTTT | CASSQTGVNTEAFF
TRBJ1-3 | NA | NA | TRBV18 | TGTGCCAGCTCATCCACGGGGAACACCATATATTTT | CASSSTGNTIYF
TRBJ1-3 | NA | NA | TRBV6-1 | TGTGCCAGCAGTGAAAACTATGGAAACACCATATATTTT | CASSENYGNTIYF
TRBJ2-7 | NA | NA | TRBV27 | TGTGCCAGCACCTCGCGGACGGAGGGTTCCTACGAGCAGTACTTC | CASTSRTEGSYEQYF
TRBJ1-1 | NA | NA | TRBV9 | TGTGCCAGCAGCGTAGGAACGATTCTGGCTGAAGCTTTCTTT | CASSVGTILAEAFF
TRBJ2-5 | TRBD1 | NA | TRBV5-1 | TGCGCCAGCAGCAGGAGAACCGGGGGACAGGGAGAAGAGACCCAGTACTTC | CASSRRTGGQGEETQYF
TRBJ2-1 | NA | once | TRBV3-1/TRBV3-2 | TGTGCCAGCAGCCAAGAGATTGGGAGTGACAATGAGCAGTTCTTC | CASSQEIGSDNEQFF
TRBJ2-1 | NA | NA | TRBV10-3 | TGTGCCATCAGTGAGCTCGACCCCGTGACTACCTACAATGAGCAGTTCTTC | CAISELDPVTTYNEQFF
TRBJ2-3 | NA | NA | TRBV21-1 | TGTGCCAGCAGCAATATCAGCAGAGCAGATACGCAGTATTTT | CASSNISRADTQYF
TRBJ2-6 | TRBD1 | NA | TRBV5-1 | TGCGCCAGCAGCTTGCTTGGGACAGGGGCTGGGGCCAACGTCCTGACTTTC | CASSLLGTGAGANVLTF
TRBJ2-5 | TRBD1 | NA | TRBV5-6 | TGTGCCAGCAGCCTAGACAGGGGCGAGAACCAAGAGACCCAGTACTTC | CASSLDRGENQETQYF
TRBJ1-2 | NA | NA | TRBV11-2 | TGTGCCAGCAGCTTAGCCATTGCTGGGGGGCGAAGTGGCTACACCTTC | CASSLAIAGGRSGYTF
TRBJ2-5 | NA | NA | TRBV7-6 | TGTGCCAGCAGCTTAGCGCGGGGCCCCCAAGAGACCCAGTACTTC | CASSLARGPQETQYF
TRBJ1-1 | NA | NA | TRBV14 | TGTGCCAGCAGCCAAGGGGGCTGGGCTGAAGCTTTCTTT | CASSQGGWAEAFF
TRBJ1-2 | TRBD1 | once | TRBV19 | TGTGCCAGTAGTATAAGGGGGCAGGGAGCTAACTATGGCTACACCTTC | CASSIRGQGANYGYTF
TRBJ2-4 | NA | NA | TRBV9 | TGTGCCAGCAGCCCGGGGGACGGTGCCAAAAACATTCAGTACTTC | CASSPGDGAKNIQYF